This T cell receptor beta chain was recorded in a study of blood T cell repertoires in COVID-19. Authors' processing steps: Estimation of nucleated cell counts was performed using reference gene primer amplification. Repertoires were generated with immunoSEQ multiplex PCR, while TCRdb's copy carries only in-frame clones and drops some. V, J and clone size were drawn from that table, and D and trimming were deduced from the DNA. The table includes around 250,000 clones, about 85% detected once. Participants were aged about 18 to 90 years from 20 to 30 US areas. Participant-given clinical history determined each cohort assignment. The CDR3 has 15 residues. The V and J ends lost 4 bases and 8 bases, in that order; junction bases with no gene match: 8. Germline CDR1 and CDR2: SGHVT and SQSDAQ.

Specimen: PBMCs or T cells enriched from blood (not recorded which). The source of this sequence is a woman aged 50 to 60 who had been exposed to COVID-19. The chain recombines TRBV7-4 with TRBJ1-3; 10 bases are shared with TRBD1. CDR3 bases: TGTGCCAGCAGCTCTGGGACAGGGGAAGTTTACACCATATATTTT. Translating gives CASSSGTGEVYTIYF.